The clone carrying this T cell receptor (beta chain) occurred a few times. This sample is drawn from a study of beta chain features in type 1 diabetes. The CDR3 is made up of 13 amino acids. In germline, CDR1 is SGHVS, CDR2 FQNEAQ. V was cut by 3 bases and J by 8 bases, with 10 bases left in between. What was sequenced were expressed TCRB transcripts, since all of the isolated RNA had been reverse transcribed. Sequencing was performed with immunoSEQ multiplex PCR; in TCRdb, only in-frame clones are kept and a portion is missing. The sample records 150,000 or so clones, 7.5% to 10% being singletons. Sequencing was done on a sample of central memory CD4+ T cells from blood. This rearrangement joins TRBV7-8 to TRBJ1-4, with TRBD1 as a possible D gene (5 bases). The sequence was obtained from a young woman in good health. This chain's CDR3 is CASSFRAGEKLFF. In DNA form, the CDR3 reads TGTGCCAGCAGCTTCAGGGCGGGGGAAAAACTGTTTTTT.